Sequencing of this T cell receptor beta chain was carried out in a study of cytomegalovirus exposure and HLA in healthy donors. Study summary: Falling in the Caucasian-associated ancestry cluster were about 82% of 350 to 400 genotyped donors. Study-wide findings and caveats: Fewer than 20,000 TCR beta sequences were associated with HLA alleles at 0.05 false discovery rate in a later analysis.

The primer mix had 60 Vbeta and 13 Jbeta primers. Produced via immunoSEQ multiplex PCR; TCRdb's table is partial and in-frame only. The data contain tens of thousands of clones, about 81% of them singletons. The CDR3 is made up of 18 amino acids. V trimming: 3 bases; J trimming: 6 bases; junction bases outside the gene matches: 14. Per the germline V gene, CDR1 is SGHTA and CDR2 is FQGTGA. As concerns this clone: Antigen unknown.

The chain uses TRBV7-3 and TRBJ2-1; 10 nucleotides agree with TRBD2. Sequenced input: PBMCs. The sequence was obtained from a man aged 45-65 years in good health and CMV-seropositive. CDR3 sequence reads: CASSFSGGSPIGSNEQFF. As DNA, the CDR3 is TGTGCCAGCAGCTTTAGCGGGGGGTCCCCTATAGGATCCAATGAGCAGTTCTTC.